The present entry profiles one TCR beta chain with its context. Since no conserved phenylalanine or tryptophan closes the CDR3, a read error is the likely cause. The DNA is left out, because the CDR3 cannot be placed on it with certainty; the CDR3 is given as TCRdb lists it. This sample is part of a study of blood T cell repertoires in COVID-19. CDR1 is SGHTA, CDR2 FQGNSA, per germline. The CDR3 has 15 residues if both end residues are counted. In the source study's methods: Quantification of nucleated cells was approximated via reference gene primer amplification. Using immunoSEQ multiplex PCR, the repertoire was profiled, and TCRdb retains in-frame clones only, with some absent. The V and J calls and the clone size are those of that table, but D and trimming were determined from the DNA. The data contain 40,000 or so clones, 70% to 90% of them singletons.

This receptor was identified in a man aged 55 to 70 with COVID-19, enrolled during active disease. The V call is TRBV7-2, the J call TRBJ1-2; TRBD1, the D gene given by the table, was not confirmed from the DNA. The sequenced material came from peripheral blood. CDR3 protein: CASSLKSVGTGIIHV.